This TCR beta chain was recovered during a study of T cells in Graves' hyperthyroidism and ophthalmopathy (dated by TCRdb to between 2018 and 2021). With regard to the full study: Peripheral blood was collected at initial diagnosis, before any treatment. The roughly 100 discovery patients were divided at random into training and test sets in a 7:3 ratio. To identify distinguishing TCR V-J signatures, a discovery cohort of around 100 patients was used, comprising some 43 with Graves' ophthalmopathy and 57 with stable Graves' hyperthyroidism. After sampling, hyperthyroidism patients received methimazole starting at 30 mg daily, and ophthalmopathy patients received high-dose intravenous methylprednisolone. The study also compared thyroid tissue and blood T-cell repertoires from 5 to 7 Graves' hyperthyroidism patients. Prospective prediction of ophthalmopathy was tested in an independent validation cohort consisting of some 18 hyperthyroidism patients and around 17 patients who later progressed to ophthalmopathy. TCR Vbeta CDR3 sequencing of 120 to 150 peripheral blood samples (over 40 ophthalmopathy, about 80 hyperthyroidism and approximately 17 progressor patients) is reported in the paper. Broader findings and caveats from the paper: Most expanded thyroid clonotypes (frequency above 0.001) were also detected in blood, suggesting blood repertoires may reflect thyroid immune responses. In cross-validation, a model built on a 13 V-J signature told ophthalmopathy apart from stable hyperthyroidism with roughly 87% sensitivity and around 81% specificity, and in testing the same model reached 80%/75%. Sample size was not statistically predetermined, and blinding of investigators to group allocation was not performed. In validation, progression to ophthalmopathy was predicted by the model with nearly 71% sensitivity and approximately 78% specificity, a median of roughly 6 months before onset.

A patient counted as having stable Graves' hyperthyroidism if no progression to ophthalmopathy occurred over 18 months of follow-up. Hyperthyroidism patients were aged 18 to 65 years and newly diagnosed, with disease duration of less than 2 months. Exclusion was applied to patients with uncontrolled infections, other autoimmune diseases, pregnancy or lactation. Diagnoses were established on the basis of clinical symptoms, serum thyroxine and TRAb, thyroid ultrasound, and orbital computed tomography. PBMCs were separated from about 10 ml of fresh peripheral blood using Ficoll-Paque density gradient centrifugation. Trizol reagent was used to extract total RNA, and RNA quality was then checked on an Agilent 2100 Bioanalyzer. Via the germline V gene (reference sequence), CDR1 is MNHEY and CDR2 SMNVEV. Counted from cysteine to phenylalanine, this CDR3 has 15 amino acids. Only CDR3 DNA is held: 45 bases, read in frame from base 1. Trimming removed 2 bases from V and 2 bases from J, leaving 10 bases between the germline ends.

This clonotype was observed a handful of times. Its antigen target is currently unknown. It has no much larger one-base neighbor in the sample; base qualities were not kept. The TCR beta CDR3 regions were amplified from the RNA transcripts. A first-round RT-PCR of the TCR CDR3 used the HTBI primer set with the Qiagen OneStep RT-PCR kit. Libraries were constructed in a second round of multiplex PCR, after which size selection and purification were carried out. Libraries were sequenced paired-end with 100 bp reads on an Illumina HiSeq2000. The paper's data handling went like this. Raw data were processed with SOAPnuke, discarding reads with adapters, uncalled bases, mean Phred below 15, or no exact constant-primer or identifier match. COPE v1.2.5 was used to merge high-quality paired reads, and clonotypes were defined as unique nucleotide sequences. MiTCR v1.1 was used to align clonotypes to the IMGT TRBV, TRBD and TRBJ reference segments. Analysis was restricted to V-J combinations with a frequency above 0.0001, which covered about 99% of repertoires. A TCS score was defined as the ratio between F50 (clonal expansion) and ExV (chaos), using BLOSUM62-based TCRdist between CDR3 peptides within each V-J. Welch's t-statistics and random forest reduced roughly 500 V-J features to around 14, which were used in a naive Bayes classifier (R e1071). In-frame beta chains were kept once TCRdb had trimmed the public reads at Q25 with fastp and called clones with MiXCR. Every entry covers one CDR3 protein and lists the most common genes and DNA from its rows. The V and J calls reflect TCRdb's pipeline rather than the authors' work. The sample profile shows roughly 400,000 distinct CDR3 sequences; around 25% of them were found once. Around 70% of the sample is taken by the ten largest.

The sequencing sample was made of blood. The origin of this receptor is a man in his fifties or sixties with Graves' hyperthyroidism. The chain is encoded by TRBV27 joined to TRBJ1-5; there is no confident call for the D gene. The DNA sequence is TGTGCCAGCAGTTTAACCCTATTGGGCAATCAGCCCCAGCATTTT. The translation is CASSLTLLGNQPQHF.